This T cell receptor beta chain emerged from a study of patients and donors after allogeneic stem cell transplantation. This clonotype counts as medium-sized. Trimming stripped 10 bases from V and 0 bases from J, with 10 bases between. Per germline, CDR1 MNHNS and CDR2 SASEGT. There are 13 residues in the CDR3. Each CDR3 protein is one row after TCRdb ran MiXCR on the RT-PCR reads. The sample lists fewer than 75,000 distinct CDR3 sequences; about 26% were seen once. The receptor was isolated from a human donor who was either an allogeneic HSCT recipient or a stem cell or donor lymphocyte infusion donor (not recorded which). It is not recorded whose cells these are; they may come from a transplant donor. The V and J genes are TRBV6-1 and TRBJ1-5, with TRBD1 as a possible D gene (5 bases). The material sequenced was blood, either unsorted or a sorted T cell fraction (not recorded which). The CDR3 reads CAIGDYSNQPQHF. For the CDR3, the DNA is TGTGCCATCGGGGACTATAGCAATCAGCCCCAGCATTTT.